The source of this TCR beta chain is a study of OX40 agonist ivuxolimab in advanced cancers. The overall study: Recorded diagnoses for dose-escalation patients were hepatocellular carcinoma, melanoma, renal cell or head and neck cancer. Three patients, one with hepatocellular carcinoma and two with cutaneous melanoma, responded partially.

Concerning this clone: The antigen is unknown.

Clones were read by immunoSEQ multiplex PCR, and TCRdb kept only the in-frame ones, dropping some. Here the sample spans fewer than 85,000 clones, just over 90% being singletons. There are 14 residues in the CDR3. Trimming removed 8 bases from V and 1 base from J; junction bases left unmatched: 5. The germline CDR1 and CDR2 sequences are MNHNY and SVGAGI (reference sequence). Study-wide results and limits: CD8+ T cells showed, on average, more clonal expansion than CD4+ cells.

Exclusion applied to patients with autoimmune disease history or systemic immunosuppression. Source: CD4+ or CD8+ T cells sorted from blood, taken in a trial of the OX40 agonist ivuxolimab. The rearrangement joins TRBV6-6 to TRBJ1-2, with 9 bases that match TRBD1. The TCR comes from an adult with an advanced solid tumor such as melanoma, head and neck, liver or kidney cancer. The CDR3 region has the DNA TGTGCCAGCTCAGGGACAGGGTATAACTATGGCTACACCTTC. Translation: CASSGTGYNYGYTF.